This TCR beta chain was retrieved from a study of blood T cell repertoires in COVID-19. The assay was immunoSEQ multiplex PCR, and TCRdb's table has in-frame clones only and misses some. The data contain about 160,000 clones, around 80% of them singletons. There are 14 residues in the CDR3. CDR1 is MNHEY, CDR2 SVGAGI, per germline. V was cut by 0 bases and J by 10 bases, with 10 bases left in between. Input material: peripheral blood. This sequence joins TRBV6-5 and TRBJ1-6; D not certain. The source of this sequence is an elderly woman with acute or convalescent COVID-19. CDR3 loop: CASSYSGVGSPLHF. As DNA, the CDR3 is TGTGCCAGCAGTTACTCCGGGGTGGGGTCACCCCTCCACTTT.